This T cell receptor (beta chain) was recovered during a study of blood T cell repertoires in COVID-19. Study summary: Whether acute or convalescent, the COVID-19 samples came from the United States, Italy and Spain.

V trimming: 7 bases; J trimming: 7 bases; junction bases outside the gene matches: 10. The CDR3 has 15 amino acids. Germline assignment: CDR1 SGHVS and CDR2 FQNEAQ. Profiled with immunoSEQ multiplex PCR; TCRdb holds only in-frame clones, not every one. In the table there are 50,000 to 70,000 clones, approximately 89% of which are singletons. Sequences were obtained from peripheral blood. V usage is TRBV7-8 and J usage is TRBJ2-1, with 10 bases lining up with TRBD2. This clonotype was sampled from a man aged 60 to 75 with active or convalescent COVID-19. CDR3 nucleotides: TGTGCCAGCACCCCTCTAGCGGGAGTAAGGAATGAGCAGTTCTTC. It is translated as CASTPLAGVRNEQFF.